This T cell receptor (beta chain) appears in the sequencing data of a study of T cell responses to AZD1222 COVID-19 vaccine. About this clone: Its specificity is not known.

The CDR3 runs 16 residues. V gave up 6 bases and J gave up 1 base; unmatched junction bases: 8. The germline V gene has CDR1 SGDLS and CDR2 YYNGEE. Points from the study as a whole: With dominance at 160-218 and 743-854, vaccine-associated CD4 TCRs spanned spike.

Data came from immunoSEQ multiplex PCR; TCRdb stores just in-frame clones and leaves some out. The sample includes about 150,000 clones, around 91% of them seen just once. The sequences come from peripheral blood, collected on day 0 of AZD1222 vaccination. The chain recombines TRBV9 with TRBJ2-1; 9 bases are a match to TRBD1. The sequence came from an adult in good health. The CDR3 is CASTTGGTVSYNEQFF. The CDR3 bases are TGTGCCAGCACAACAGGGGGCACGGTATCCTACAATGAGCAGTTCTTC. The whole variable domain, filled in from reference TRBV9 and TRBJ2-1, reads DSGVTQTPKHLITATGQRVTLRCSPRSGDLSVYWYQQSLDQGLQFLIQYYNGEERAKGNILERFSAQQFPDLHSELNLSSLELGDSALYFCASTTGGTVSYNEQFFGPGTRLTVL.